The T cell receptor (beta chain) described here comes from a study of T cells after yellow fever vaccination. General study results and limits: Clonotype sharing between CD4 and CD8 compartments was small.

Germline CDR1 reads SGHAT; CDR2 reads FQNNGV. V shed 0 bases, J shed 4 bases, and the junction held 9 bases outside the gene matches. The CDR3 loop spans 17 amino acids. Making TCR cDNA involved 5'RACE template switching, which added UMIs and a universal primer site. One entry per CDR3 protein, called by TCRdb with MiXCR from the 5' RACE reads. The sample gives around 46,000 distinct CDR3 sequences, about 6.8% of which show up once; over 12% is in the top ten. In its sample, this clonotype was seen many times. The sequence was obtained from a man between 25 and 39 years old who received the YFV17D yellow fever vaccine. The J gene is TRBJ2-7, the V gene TRBV11-2, with 10 nucleotides matching TRBD2. Here the sequenced sample was CD8+ T cells not binding an NS4B(214-222) dextramer, sorted from PBMCs, taken 45 days after the yellow fever booster vaccination. CDR3 sequence: CASSLELAGLDLYEQYF. In DNA, the CDR3 is TGTGCCAGCAGCTTAGAACTAGCGGGACTTGATTTGTACGAGCAGTACTTC.